The rows below give T cell receptor beta chains drawn from one sample of a study of response to subunit inactivated influenza vaccine. In TCRdb, the RT-PCR reads were re-called with MiXCR into one record per CDR3 protein. The sample contains under 550,000 distinct CDR3 sequences, less than 8% of which appear only once. Material: PBMCs from blood, obtained about 24 months after vaccination. Receptors originate from a man between 50 and 75 years old who received an inactivated influenza vaccine. Both conserved end residues are part of each CDR3. A D gene is named only where the DNA matches it firmly. The size field is filled for only some rows; it gives once, few, many or a size class.

few,TRBJ2-7,.,TRBV30,TGTGCCTGGAGCCTTGCCTACGAGCAGTACTTC,CAWSLAYEQYF
few,TRBJ2-2,.,TRBV20-1,TGCAGTGCTCGAGGGGGAGGAGCGAACACCGGGGAGCTGTTTTTT,CSARGGGANTGELFF
few,TRBJ2-5,.,TRBV6-7,TGTGCCATCTCCTCCCCCGGGGTGTGGGGGACCCAGTACTTC,CAISSPGVWGTQYF
many,TRBJ1-2,TRBD1,TRBV12-3/TRBV12-4,TGTGCCAGCAGTTCTGGGACAGGACTTAGCTACACCTTC,CASSSGTGLSYTF
few,TRBJ2-5,TRBD1,TRBV5-1,TGCGCCAGCAGCTTGGGAGGGACAGGGAGGACACAAGAGACCCAGTACTTC,CASSLGGTGRTQETQYF
.,TRBJ2-5,TRBD2,TRBV12-3/TRBV12-4,TGTGCCAGCAGTTTGGGAGGGATGCAAGAGACCCAGTACTTC,CASSLGGMQETQYF
.,TRBJ2-1,TRBD2,TRBV4-3,TGCGCCAGCAGCCAAGATCTCCGAAGCGCGGGAGAGGAGCAGTTCTTC,CASSQDLRSAGEEQFF
.,TRBJ1-5,TRBD1,TRBV4-1,TGCGCCAGCAGCCAACCTGGACAGGGCCCGCGGCCCCAGCATTTT,CASSQPGQGPRPQHF
many,TRBJ2-7,.,TRBV12-3/TRBV12-4,TGTGCCAGCAGGCCCGGGGCGGCGGACGAGCAGTACTTC,CASRPGAADEQYF
few,TRBJ2-1,.,TRBV29-1,TGCAGCGTTGCTATCCCTGCCGCCTACAATGAGCAGTTCTTC,CSVAIPAAYNEQFF
.,TRBJ2-1,TRBD1,TRBV7-6,TGTGCCAGCAGCTCCGACAGGGGATTGGACAATGAGCAGTTCTTC,CASSSDRGLDNEQFF
few,TRBJ2-7,.,TRBV4-2,TGTGCCAGCAGCCAAGGGAACGGGGGCTACGAGCAGTACTTC,CASSQGNGGYEQYF
many,TRBJ2-1,.,TRBV5-1,TGCGCCAGCAGCTTGATGGCGGGCCAATACAATGAGCAGTTCTTC,CASSLMAGQYNEQFF
few,TRBJ1-1,.,TRBV7-9,TGTGCCAGCAGCGCTCTGGGTAACACTGAAGCTTTCTTT,CASSALGNTEAFF
many,TRBJ1-5,.,TRBV19,TGTGCCAGCGGGAGGGGCAATCAGCCCCAGCATTTT,CASGRGNQPQHF
.,TRBJ2-3,.,TRBV6-2/TRBV6-3,TGTGCCAGCAGTTACTCGAGTCGGGATGGGGGCACAGATACGCAGTATTTT,CASSYSSRDGGTDTQYF
many,TRBJ2-5,.,TRBV12-3/TRBV12-4,TGTGCCAGCAGTTTGGGCGTACCGGGGACCCAGTACTTC,CASSLGVPGTQYF